This T cell receptor (beta chain) was identified during a study of beta chain features in type 1 diabetes. Study results and limitations: Here, the possible influence of HLA type (on TCRB rearrangement) remained unresolved.

The germline gives CDR1 SGHTA, CDR2 FQGNSA. Germline trimming cut 2 bases from V and 3 bases from J; bases unmatched to any gene: 11. The CDR3 length is 17 residues. About this clone itself: Its matching antigen is unknown.

cDNA synthesis used the whole RNA isolate, giving expressed TCRB sequences. Only in-frame clones appear in the TCRdb table, and some are missing; sequencing was by immunoSEQ multiplex PCR. The sample lists roughly 380,000 clones, around 20% occurring once. This sequence was found in a woman aged 18-29 years in good health. Specimen: naive CD4+ T cells from blood. The rearrangement links TRBV7-2 to TRBJ2-7; 9 positions agree with TRBD1. CDR3: CASSLTAGTGLDYEQYF. CDR3 coding DNA: TGTGCCAGCAGCTTAACCGCCGGGACAGGGTTAGACTACGAGCAGTACTTC.